One sample yielded the 23 T cell receptor beta chains listed below, sequenced in a study of cytomegalovirus exposure and HLA in healthy donors. Profiled with immunoSEQ multiplex PCR; TCRdb holds only in-frame clones, not every one. The data show roughly 150,000 clones, approximately 82% seen once. Sequenced: PBMCs. These receptors were obtained from a man between 25 and 39 years old in good health and CMV-seropositive.

The rearrangement links TRBV9 to TRBJ1-3; D remains unclear. The CDR3 sequence is 16 residues long. Trimming left V 0 bases short and J 0 bases short, with 10 bases between. Germline values: CDR1 SGDLS, CDR2 YYNGEE. Here the CDR3 reads CASSVERPNSGNTIYF. The CDR3 nucleotides read TGTGCCAGCAGCGTAGAGCGGCCCAACTCTGGAAACACCATATATTTT. The full variable domain, rest sourced from reference TRBV9 and TRBJ1-3, is DSGVTQTPKHLITATGQRVTLRCSPRSGDLSVYWYQQSLDQGLQFLIQYYNGEERAKGNILERFSAQQFPDLHSELNLSSLELGDSALYFCASSVERPNSGNTIYFGEGSWLTVV.

This clone has only a few counts. The CDR3 spells CAWDTGVRNTEAFF. The CDR3 DNA follows: TGTGCCTGGGATACGGGGGTGCGGAACACTGAAGCTTTCTTT. The chain employs TRBV30 and TRBJ1-1; D possibly corresponds to TRBD1 (5 bases). Trimming removed 5 bases from V and 1 base from J, with 14 bases in between. This CDR3 is built from 14 residues. Looked up from germline, CDR1 is GTSNPN and CDR2 is SVGIG (reference sequence).

This clone occurred once. For the CDR3, the DNA is TGTGCCAGTAGTATAGATTTTGGGTTGAGACAGTCCTACGAGCAGTACTTC. The encoded protein is CASSIDFGLRQSYEQYF. V and J are TRBV19 and TRBJ2-7; D may be TRBD1 (5 bases). Trimming left V 0 bases short and J 1 base short, with 16 bases between. CDR3 size: 17 residues. Germline V gives CDR1 LNHDA, CDR2 SQIVND (reference sequence).

This clone turned up a few times. The chain combines TRBV5-1 with TRBJ2-2; D call uncertain. CDR1 and CDR2 from the germline V gene are SGHRS and YFSETQ. With 0 bases removed from V and 6 bases from J, the gap between germline ends came to 3 bases. The CDR3 loop spans 12 amino acids. DNA for the CDR3: TGCGCCAGCAGCTTGGGCGCCGGGGAGCTGTTTTTT. Translating it yields CASSLGAGELFF.

The genes are TRBV7-5 and TRBJ1-4; TRBD1 was called by the table and not checked on the DNA. TRBV7-5 is designated a pseudogene. The CDR3 covers 18 residues. The CDR3, as DNA: TGTGTCAGAAGCTTAAGGCCCCCCAAGGGGTCGTTAGGGGAAAAACTGTTTTTT. Translation gives CVRSLRPPKGSLGEKLFF.

The rearrangement links TRBV6-5 to TRBJ2-2; no reliable D call. Trimming pared 6 bases from V and 8 bases from J, leaving 7 bases between. This CDR3 spans 11 amino acids. Germline V gives CDR1 MNHEY, CDR2 SVGAGI. The DNA for the CDR3 is TGTGCCAGCAGGCGCAGGGGGGAGCTGTTTTTT. Its translation: CASRRRGELFF.

This clone showed up just a few times. The chain recombines TRBV9 with TRBJ2-1, with 9 bases lining up with TRBD2. V lost 2 bases to trimming and J lost 10 bases; unmatched junction nucleotides: 10. The CDR3 is 15 residues long. CDR1 is SGDLS, CDR2 YYNGEE, per germline. CDR3 protein: CASSVVPLAGNEQFF. CDR3 coding DNA: TGTGCCAGCAGCGTGGTCCCGCTAGCGGGAAACGAGCAGTTCTTC.

The CDR3 sequence: CASSLTGGPNEKLFF. CDR3 coding DNA: TGTGCCAGCAGCTTGACAGGGGGACCCAACGAAAAACTGTTTTTT. The chain uses TRBV7-3 and TRBJ1-4; 9 bases are a match to TRBD1. Germline V CDR1 and CDR2: SGHTA, FQGTGA. Trimming took 3 bases from V and 8 from J; bases not matched to a gene: 7. The CDR3 totals 15 residues.

This clone was seen a single time. V is TRBV4-1 and J is TRBJ2-3; D might be TRBD2 (5 bases). Germline assignment: CDR1 MGHRA and CDR2 YSYEKL. The CDR3 length is 15 residues. V was pared by 0 bases and J by 3 bases, with 10 bases between. CDR3 in amino acids: CASSQEGRGTDTQYF. In nucleotides, the CDR3 is TGCGCCAGCAGCCAAGAGGGGAGAGGGACAGATACGCAGTATTTT.

The gene calls are TRBV4-3 and TRBJ1-5, with TRBD1 as a possible D gene (5 bases). From germline, CDR1 is LGHNA and CDR2 YSLEER. V lost 0 bases and J lost 7, with 13 bases in between. This CDR3 has 15 amino acids. CDR3 sequence reads: CASSQDPGKGQPQHF. The CDR3 DNA sequence: TGCGCCAGCAGCCAAGATCCAGGGAAGGGCCAGCCCCAGCATTTT.

The chain has TRBV7-6 and TRBJ1-2, with D unclear. The ends were cut back, 5 bases at V and 0 bases at J, with 10 bases in the middle. This CDR3 contains 14 residues. CDR1 is SGHVS, CDR2 FNYEAQ, per germline. CDR3 nucleotides: TGTGCCAGCAGCCCCGAGGAGGCTAACTATGGCTACACCTTC. Translated, it gives CASSPEEANYGYTF.

V and J are TRBV9 and TRBJ1-3; possibly TRBD1 for D (6 bases). CDR3 size: 18 residues. Trimming took off 0 bases at V and 0 bases at J, with 16 bases between the two ends. Germline V lookup: CDR1 SGDLS, CDR2 YYNGEE. CDR3 loop: CASSVGTPGAFSGNTIYF. Written as DNA, the CDR3 is TGTGCCAGCAGCGTAGGAACCCCAGGGGCCTTCTCTGGAAACACCATATATTTT.

This clone was counted a single time. The V call is TRBV7-2, the J call TRBJ1-1; D may be TRBD1 (5 bases). The CDR3 totals 13 residues. Trimming cost V 2 bases and J 3 bases, with 7 bases left between them. Germline V gene data show CDR1 as SGHTA and CDR2 as FQGNSA. CDR3 DNA: TGTGCCAGCAGCTTAAGGGGTGACACTGAAGCTTTCTTT. This sequence encodes CASSLRGDTEAFF.

The chain uses TRBV7-2 and TRBJ2-1; 8 positions agree with TRBD2. The V gene's germline CDR1 is SGHTA and CDR2 FQGNSA. V lost 2 bases and J lost 9; bases outside the gene matches: 12. The CDR3 runs to 16 residues. The CDR3 protein is CASSLQSTVAGGEQFF. Written as DNA, the CDR3 is TGTGCCAGCAGCTTACAGAGCACGGTTGCGGGGGGTGAGCAGTTCTTC.

This clone was counted at least ten times. The chain has TRBV7-2 and TRBJ1-2; 8 bases are a match to TRBD1. Unmatched junction bases numbered 8, after V lost 5 bases and J lost 6 bases. Germline V gene data show CDR1 as SGHTA and CDR2 as FQGNSA. The CDR3 loop spans 14 amino acids. Here the CDR3 reads CASSPDRGFDGYTF. The CDR3 region has the DNA TGTGCCAGCAGCCCCGACAGGGGATTCGATGGCTACACCTTC.

The chain uses TRBV5-8 and TRBJ2-1; 8 nucleotides agree with TRBD2. CDR1 is SGHTS and CDR2 is YDEGEE in the germline V gene. After removal of 5 bases from V and 2 bases from J, the junction contained 6 bases not matched to a gene. This CDR3 comprises 15 residues. The CDR3 loop reads CASSPGTRTYNEQFF. DNA for the CDR3: TGTGCCAGCAGTCCCGGGACTAGAACCTACAATGAGCAGTTCTTC.

The chain links TRBV19 to TRBJ1-1; D is perhaps TRBD1 (6 bases). CDR1 LNHDA and CDR2 SQIVND come from the germline V gene (reference sequence). V lost 7 bases, J lost 7 bases, and 22 bases lay in between. The CDR3 length is 15 residues. The CDR3 DNA reads TGTGCCAGTACCCCTGTGACAGGCGGACCTTTTGAAGCTTTCTTT. Amino acid sequence: CASTPVTGGPFEAFF. Together with reference TRBV19 and TRBJ1-1, the CDR3 gives the full variable domain: DGGITQSPKYLFRKEGQNVTLSCEQNLNHDAMYWYRQDPGQGLRLIYYSQIVNDFQKGDIAEGYSVSREKKESFPLTVTSAQKNPTAFYLCASTPVTGGPFEAFFGQGTRLTVV.

The CDR3 DNA is TGTGCCAGCACTAGACAGGGTACTAGCGGGGGTTACAATGAGCAGTTCTTC. It yields the protein CASTRQGTSGGYNEQFF. This chain connects TRBV2 to TRBJ2-1; 11 bases are a match to TRBD2. The CDR3 is 17 residues long. Losses at the gene ends were 7 bases for V and 4 bases for J; bases not matched to a gene: 12. CDR1 and CDR2 (germline): SNHLY, FYNNEI.

J is TRBJ1-2 and V is TRBV30; 7 nucleotides match TRBD1. V dropped 1 base and J dropped 9; count of bases not matched to a gene: 5. Per germline, CDR1 GTSNPN and CDR2 SVGIG (reference sequence). This CDR3 has 12 residues. The CDR3 reads CAWSDRGRSYTF. CDR3 nucleotide sequence: TGTGCCTGGAGTGACAGGGGTAGAAGCTACACCTTC.

V usage is TRBV9 and J usage is TRBJ2-5; D remains ambiguous. The CDR3 extends over 14 amino acids. V was clipped by 0 bases and J by 5 bases, with 11 bases between them. Germline V gene lookup returns CDR1 SGDLS and CDR2 YYNGEE. DNA of the CDR3: TGTGCCAGCAGCGTAGGAGATAGCCCGGAGACCCAGTACTTC. This encodes CASSVGDSPETQYF.

The chain combines TRBV19 with TRBJ1-5; possibly TRBD1 for D (6 bases). Germline CDR1 is LNHDA and CDR2 is SQIVND (reference sequence). CDR3 length: 16 amino acids. V was cut by 4 bases and J by 6 bases, with 19 bases left in between. The CDR3 DNA reads TGTGCCAGTAGTACCCCATACCCAGGGACATCTCAGCCCCAGCATTTT. Amino acid sequence: CASSTPYPGTSQPQHF.

The CDR3 region is CASSLRQGFSGNTIYF. The CDR3 nucleotides are TGTGCCAGCAGCCTACGACAGGGTTTCTCTGGAAACACCATATATTTT. This chain links TRBV7-2 with TRBJ1-3; 7 positions agree with TRBD1. This CDR3 has 16 residues. The germline gives CDR1 SGHTA, CDR2 FQGNSA. J lost 0 bases, V lost 5 bases, and 7 bases had no gene match.

The V gene is TRBV6-1, the J gene TRBJ2-5, with a tentative D call TRBD2 (5 bases). V lost 6 bases to trimming and J lost 5 bases, with 13 bases between them. In germline, CDR1 is MNHNS, CDR2 SASEGT. The CDR3 runs 13 residues. CDR3 protein: CASSPGRGETQYF. The CDR3 coding sequence is TGTGCCAGCAGCCCCGGCCGCGGGGAGACCCAGTACTTC.